These 19 T cell receptor beta chains came from one sample sequenced in a study of T cells in Graves' hyperthyroidism and ophthalmopathy. TCR beta CDR3 sequences were amplified from RNA transcripts. When the TCR CDR3 underwent first-round RT-PCR, the HTBI primer set was used. TCRdb ran MiXCR on the multiplex PCR reads and lists one entry per CDR3 protein. The sample holds some 800,000 distinct CDR3 sequences, over 35% seen once. Sequenced: blood. The receptors were gathered from a man aged 18 to 35 with Graves' hyperthyroidism.

This clonotype was seen repeatedly, ten times or more. V usage is TRBV20-1 and J usage is TRBJ1-3; D may be TRBD1 (5 bases). Per germline, CDR1 DFQATT and CDR2 SNEGSKA (reference sequence). This CDR3 spans 14 amino acids. The V gene lost 3 bases and the J gene lost 1 base, with 10 bases spanning the gap. This CDR3 reads CSASPGTSGNTIYF. The CDR3 DNA is TGCAGTGCTAGCCCCGGGACGTCTGGAAACACCATATATTTT.

This clonotype was seen ten or more times. The rearrangement links TRBV7-2 to TRBJ2-5; D call uncertain. The CDR3 consists of 14 residues. Trimming left V 3 bases short and J 1 base short, with 9 bases between. Germline CDR1 reads SGHTA; CDR2 reads FQGNSA. CDR3 in amino acids: CASSFTVGQETQYF. CDR3 bases: TGTGCCAGCAGCTTCACGGTGGGCCAAGAGACCCAGTACTTC.

The V call is TRBV6-5, the J call TRBJ1-4; 8 positions agree with TRBD1. This CDR3 has 17 residues. The V and J ends lost 1 base and 0 bases, in that order; junction bases with no gene match: 4. The germline CDR1 and CDR2 sequences are MNHEY and SVGAGI. The CDR3 protein is CASSYWGQEATNEKLFF. As DNA, the CDR3 is TGTGCCAGCAGTTACTGGGGACAGGAGGCAACTAATGAAAAACTGTTTTTT.

As to this clonotype: A read error may account for a junction end that differs from germline. The chain joins TRBV20-1 to TRBJ1-5; TRBD1 matches at 7 bases. The CDR3 is 15 amino acids. CDR1 is DFQATT, CDR2 SNEGSKA, per germline (reference sequence). The CDR3 spells CSAARGTAHIRPQHF. The CDR3 coding sequence is TGTAGTGCTGCCCGCGGGACAGCTCATATTCGGCCCCAGCATTTT.

The V gene is TRBV7-2, the J gene TRBJ2-5; 10 bases agree with TRBD2. The CDR3 spans 14 residues. Germline CDR1 SGHTA, CDR2 FQGNSA. V was clipped by 5 bases and J by 4 bases; unmatched bases: 4. The CDR3 sequence: CASSRASGGETQYF. The CDR3 DNA reads as TGTGCCAGCAGCCGGGCTAGCGGGGGAGAGACCCAGTACTTC.

V usage is TRBV5-4 and J usage is TRBJ1-2; D not resolved. From germline, CDR1 is SGHNT and CDR2 YYREEE (reference sequence). V was clipped by 0 bases and J by 5 bases, with 8 bases between them. This CDR3 has 13 residues. The CDR3 sequence is CASSLVAGYGYTF. The DNA of the CDR3 is TGTGCCAGCAGCTTGGTGGCAGGTTATGGCTACACCTTC. Full variable domain (remainder filled in from reference TRBV5-4 and TRBJ1-2): ETGVTQSPTHLIKTRGQQVTLRCSSQSGHNTVSWYQQALGQGPQFIFQYYREEENGRGNFPPRFSGLQFPNYSSELNVNALELDDSALYLCASSLVAGYGYTFGSGTRLTVV.

As concerns this clonotype: A much larger clone differs from this one at a single base, so this may be a read error. The chain couples TRBV29-1 to TRBJ1-4; D is unresolved. Germline CDR1 and CDR2: SQVTM and ANQGSEA. The CDR3 contains 14 residues. CDR3 amino acids: CSASLGGANEKLFF. The DNA for the CDR3 is TGCAGTGCTAGTCTCGGTGGGGCTAATGAAAAACTGTTTTTT.

This chain links TRBV7-9 with TRBJ2-5, with 9 nucleotides matching TRBD2. This CDR3 is 17 amino acids long. The V gene end was trimmed by 2 bases and the J gene end by 0 bases; junction bases not matched to a gene: 7. CDR1 and CDR2 (germline): SEHNR, FQNEAQ (reference sequence). CDR3 in amino acids: CASSLMASGAYQETQYF. The CDR3 DNA is TGTGCCAGCAGCTTAATGGCTAGCGGGGCGTACCAAGAGACCCAGTACTTC.

This clonotype was counted ten times or more. The gene calls are TRBV10-3 and TRBJ2-5; the match to TRBD1 covers 9 bases. Germline trimming cut 3 bases from V and 1 base from J; bases unmatched to any gene: 6. The length of the CDR3 is 16 residues. The germline CDR1 and CDR2 sequences are ENHRY and SYGVKD. The CDR3 sequence: CAISDPLTGGQETQYF. The CDR3 bases are TGTGCCATCAGTGATCCTCTGACAGGGGGCCAAGAGACCCAGTACTTC.

This clonotype came up a few times. The CDR3 region has the DNA TGCGCCAGCAGTGAGTCCGCGGGGGGGCCGGAGACCCAGTACTTC. Amino acids: CASSESAGGPETQYF. V usage is TRBV10-1 and J usage is TRBJ2-5, with 9 nucleotides matching TRBD2. The V and J ends lost 0 bases and 5 bases, in that order; junction bases with no gene match: 4. Germline V CDR1 and CDR2: WNHNN, SYGVQD (reference sequence). This CDR3 contains 15 residues.

This chain joins TRBV6-6 and TRBJ1-6; the D is unclear. This CDR3 region has 15 residues. Between the trimmed V and J ends, which lost 5 bases and 5 bases, there was a span of 13 bases. CDR1 and CDR2 (germline): MNHNY, SVGAGI (reference sequence). The CDR3 bases are TGTGCCAGCAGTGAATCCAGGTCAAATAATTCACCCCTCCACTTT. Amino acid sequence: CASSESRSNNSPLHF.

The chain joins TRBV6-5 to TRBJ2-7; D is ambiguous. In germline, CDR1 is MNHEY, CDR2 SVGAGI. The ends were cut back, 6 bases at V and 6 bases at J, with 21 bases in the middle. The CDR3 is 15 amino acids. The CDR3 loop is CASSPDPAARSEQYF. CDR3 coding DNA: TGTGCCAGCAGCCCGGACCCGGCCGCTAGGAGCGAGCAGTACTTC.

CDR3 amino acids: CASSQGGDRSYGYTF. In DNA, the CDR3 is TGTGCCAGCAGCCAGGGGGGGGACAGGTCATATGGCTACACCTTC. This chain links TRBV13 with TRBJ1-2, with TRBD1 matching 8 bases. V shed 5 bases and J 5 bases; nucleotides not matched to a gene: 10. Germline-derived CDR1 and CDR2 are PRHDT and FYEKMQ (reference sequence). This CDR3 comprises 15 residues.

The chain couples TRBV2 to TRBJ1-1, with D perhaps TRBD1 (6 bases). The V end lost 0 bases, the J end lost 5 bases, and 19 bases lay between the germline ends. This CDR3 spans 17 amino acids. Germline CDR1 reads SNHLY; CDR2 reads FYNNEI. The CDR3 DNA sequence: TGTGCCAGCAGTGAAGCGAACGGAGGAGCAGGGGAGACTGAAGCTTTCTTT. Translation: CASSEANGGAGETEAFF.

The V gene is TRBV5-6, the J gene TRBJ1-1; perhaps TRBD1 as D (6 bases). The CDR3 runs 18 residues. Trimming removed 6 bases at V and 4 bases at J, with 28 bases between. Germline lookup yields CDR1 SGHDT and CDR2 YYEEEE. In nucleotides, the CDR3 is TGTGCCAGCACCCCCCCCGGGGTAGTCGGGGGCGATGGCACTGAAGCTTTCTTT. Its protein product is CASTPPGVVGGDGTEAFF.

The V and J genes are TRBV20-1 and TRBJ1-4; 10 bases match TRBD1. V was pared by 6 bases and J by 5 bases, with 9 bases of the junction left unmatched. The CDR3 contains 15 residues. Germline V gene sequence: CDR1 DFQATT, CDR2 SNEGSKA (reference sequence). The CDR3 sequence is CSAYDRGRRNEKLFF. The CDR3 DNA follows: TGCAGTGCCTACGACAGGGGGCGCAGGAATGAAAAACTGTTTTTT.

The chain is built from TRBV29-1 and TRBJ2-5; D call uncertain. This CDR3 has 13 amino acids. Trimming stripped 6 bases from V and 7 bases from J, with 18 bases between. The germline CDR1 and CDR2 sequences are SQVTM and ANQGSEA. The CDR3 region is CSVGMTASGTQYF. The CDR3 DNA sequence: TGCAGCGTAGGCATGACGGCCTCGGGGACCCAGTACTTC. Variable domain in full (rest from reference TRBV29-1 and TRBJ2-5): SAVISQKPSRDICQRGTSLTIQCQVDSQVTMMFWYRQQPGQSLTLIATANQGSEATYESGFVIDKFPISRPNLTFSTLTVSNMSPEDSSIYLCSVGMTASGTQYFGPGTRLLVL.

In the case of this clonotype: This sequence may be a read error, since a much larger clone differs from it by one base. The V gene is TRBV10-3, the J gene TRBJ1-5; 7 bases line up with TRBD1. Germline V CDR1 and CDR2: ENHRY, SYGVKD. The CDR3 spans 14 residues. CDR3 coding DNA: TGTGCCGTCAGCCGCGACAGGGAATTTCAGCCCCAGCATTTT. Translated: CAVSRDREFQPQHF.

For this clonotype: A read error may explain this, as a much larger clone is one base away. V and J are TRBV19 and TRBJ1-1; D ambiguous. The CDR3 runs 11 residues. Trimming removed 5 bases from V and 7 bases from J, with 8 bases in between. CDR1 is LNHDA, CDR2 SQIVND, per germline (reference sequence). The CDR3 nucleotides read TGTGCCAGTAGTGTTCTCTATGAAGCTTTCTTT. Translation gives CASSVLYEAFF.